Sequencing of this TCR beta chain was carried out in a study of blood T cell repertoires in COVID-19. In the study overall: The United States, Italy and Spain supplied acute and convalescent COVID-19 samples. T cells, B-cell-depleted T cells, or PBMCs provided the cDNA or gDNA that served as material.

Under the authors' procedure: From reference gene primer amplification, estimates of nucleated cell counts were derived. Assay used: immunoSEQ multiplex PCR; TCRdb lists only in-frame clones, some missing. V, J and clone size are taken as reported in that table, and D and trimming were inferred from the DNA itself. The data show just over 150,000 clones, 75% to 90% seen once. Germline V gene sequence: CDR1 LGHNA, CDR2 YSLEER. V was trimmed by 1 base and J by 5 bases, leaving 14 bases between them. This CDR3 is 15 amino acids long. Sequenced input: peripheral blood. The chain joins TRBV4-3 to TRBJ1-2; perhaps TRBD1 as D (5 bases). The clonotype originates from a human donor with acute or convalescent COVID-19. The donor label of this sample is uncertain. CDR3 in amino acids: CASSQVLLGAYGYTF. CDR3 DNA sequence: TGCGCCAGCAGCCAAGTTCTTTTAGGGGCGTATGGCTACACCTTC.